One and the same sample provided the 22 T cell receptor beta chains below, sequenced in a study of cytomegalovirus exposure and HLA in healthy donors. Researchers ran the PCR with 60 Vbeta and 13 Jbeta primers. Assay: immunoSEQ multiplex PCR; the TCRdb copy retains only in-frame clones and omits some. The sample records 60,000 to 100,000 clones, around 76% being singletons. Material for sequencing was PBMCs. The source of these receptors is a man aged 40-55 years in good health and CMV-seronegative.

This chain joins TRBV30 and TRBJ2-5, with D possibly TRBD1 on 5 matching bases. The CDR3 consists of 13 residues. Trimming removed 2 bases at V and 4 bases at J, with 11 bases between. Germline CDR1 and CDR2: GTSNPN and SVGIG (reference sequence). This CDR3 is CAWSPVGPETQYF. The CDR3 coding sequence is TGTGCCTGGAGTCCGGTGGGGCCAGAGACCCAGTACTTC. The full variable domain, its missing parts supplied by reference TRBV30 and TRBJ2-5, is SQTIHQWPATLVQPVGSPLSLECTVEGTSNPNLYWYRQAAGRGLQLLFYSVGIGQISSEVPQNLSASRPQDRQFILSSKKLLLSDSGFYLCAWSPVGPETQYFGPGTRLLVL.

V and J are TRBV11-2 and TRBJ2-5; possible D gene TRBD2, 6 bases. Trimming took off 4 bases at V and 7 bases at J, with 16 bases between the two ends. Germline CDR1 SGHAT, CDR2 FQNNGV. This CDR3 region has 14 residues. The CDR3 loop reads CASSSWVADGTQYF. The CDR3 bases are TGTGCCAGCAGCTCATGGGTAGCGGACGGGACCCAGTACTTC.

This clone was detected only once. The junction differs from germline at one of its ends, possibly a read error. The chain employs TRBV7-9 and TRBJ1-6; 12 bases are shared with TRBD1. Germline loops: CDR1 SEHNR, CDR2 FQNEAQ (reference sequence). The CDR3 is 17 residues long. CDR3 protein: CASRSGTGGSDNSPLHF. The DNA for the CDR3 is TGTGCCAGCAGATCCGGGACAGGGGGCTCCGATAATTCACCCCTCCACTTT.

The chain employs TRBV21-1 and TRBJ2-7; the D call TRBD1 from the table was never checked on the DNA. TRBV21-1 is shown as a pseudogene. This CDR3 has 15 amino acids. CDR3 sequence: CASSPHGDKRREQYF. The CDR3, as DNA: TGTGCCAGCAGCCCTCACGGGGACAAACGTAGGGAGCAGTACTTC.

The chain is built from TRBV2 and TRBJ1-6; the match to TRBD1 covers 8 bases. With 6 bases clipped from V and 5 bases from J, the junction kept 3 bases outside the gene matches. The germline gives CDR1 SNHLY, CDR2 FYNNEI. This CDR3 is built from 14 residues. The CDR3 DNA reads TGTGCCAGCAGCGAGACAGGGGATAATTCACCCCTCCACTTT. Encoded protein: CASSETGDNSPLHF.

Here the CDR3 DNA reads TGTGCCAGCAGTCAAAGGGGGGGGCAATCCTACGAGCAGTACTTC. Translating gives CASSQRGGQSYEQYF. The V call is TRBV27, the J call TRBJ2-7, with TRBD2 as a possible D gene (7 bases). The CDR3 has 15 residues. Germline V gives CDR1 MNHEY, CDR2 SMNVEV (reference sequence). The ends were cut back, 5 bases at V and 1 base at J, with 15 bases in the middle.

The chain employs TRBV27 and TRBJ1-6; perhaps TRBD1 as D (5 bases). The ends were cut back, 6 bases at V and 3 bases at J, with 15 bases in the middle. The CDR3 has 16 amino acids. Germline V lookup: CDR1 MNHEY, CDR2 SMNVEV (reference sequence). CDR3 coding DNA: TGTGCCAGCAGGGAGACAGAAAGGGGCTATAATTCACCCCTCCACTTT. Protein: CASRETERGYNSPLHF.

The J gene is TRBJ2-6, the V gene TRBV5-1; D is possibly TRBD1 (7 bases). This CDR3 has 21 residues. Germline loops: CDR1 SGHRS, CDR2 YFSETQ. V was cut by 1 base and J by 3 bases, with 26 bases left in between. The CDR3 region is CASSLIGGAGGRFGGANVLTF. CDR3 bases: TGCGCCAGCAGCTTGATTGGAGGGGCAGGGGGAAGGTTCGGTGGGGCCAACGTCCTGACTTTC.

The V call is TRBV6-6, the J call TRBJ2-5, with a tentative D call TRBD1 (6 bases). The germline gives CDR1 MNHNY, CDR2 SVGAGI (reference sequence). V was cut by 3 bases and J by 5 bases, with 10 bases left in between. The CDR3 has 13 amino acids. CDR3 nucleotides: TGTGCCAGCAGTTATTACAGGGCGGAGACCCAGTACTTC. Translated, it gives CASSYYRAETQYF.

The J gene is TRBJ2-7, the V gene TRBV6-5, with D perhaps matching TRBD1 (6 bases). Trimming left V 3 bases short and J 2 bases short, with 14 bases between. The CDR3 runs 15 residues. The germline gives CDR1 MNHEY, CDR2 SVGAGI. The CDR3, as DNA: TGTGCCAGCAGTTATTCCACAGGGAGTCCCTACGAGCAGTACTTC. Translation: CASSYSTGSPYEQYF.

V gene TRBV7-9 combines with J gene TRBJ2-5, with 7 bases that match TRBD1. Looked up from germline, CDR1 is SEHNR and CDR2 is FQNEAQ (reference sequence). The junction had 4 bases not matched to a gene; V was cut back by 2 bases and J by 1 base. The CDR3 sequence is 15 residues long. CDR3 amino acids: CASSLRRTGQETQYF. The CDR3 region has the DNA TGTGCCAGCAGCTTAAGGCGGACAGGCCAAGAGACCCAGTACTTC. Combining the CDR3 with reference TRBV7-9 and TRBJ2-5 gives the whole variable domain DTGVSQNPRHKITKRGQNVTFRCDPISEHNRLYWYRQTLGQGPEFLTYFQNEAQLEKSRLLSDRFSAERPKGSFSTLEIQRTEQGDSAMYLCASSLRRTGQETQYFGPGTRLLVL.

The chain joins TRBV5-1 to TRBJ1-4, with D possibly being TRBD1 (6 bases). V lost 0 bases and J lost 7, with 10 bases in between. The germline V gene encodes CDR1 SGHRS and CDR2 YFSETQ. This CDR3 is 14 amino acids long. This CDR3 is CASSLGNRAEKLFF. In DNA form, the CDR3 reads TGCGCCAGCAGCTTGGGGAACAGGGCTGAAAAACTGTTTTTT.

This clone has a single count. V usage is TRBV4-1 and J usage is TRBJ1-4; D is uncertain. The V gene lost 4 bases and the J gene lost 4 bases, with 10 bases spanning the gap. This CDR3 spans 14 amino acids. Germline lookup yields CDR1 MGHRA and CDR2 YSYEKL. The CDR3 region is CASSRDQFNEKLFF. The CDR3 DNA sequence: TGCGCCAGCAGCCGAGACCAGTTTAATGAAAAACTGTTTTTT.

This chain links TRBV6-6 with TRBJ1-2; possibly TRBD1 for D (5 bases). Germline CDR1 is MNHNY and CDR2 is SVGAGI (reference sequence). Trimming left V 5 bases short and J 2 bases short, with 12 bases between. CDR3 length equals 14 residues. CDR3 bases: TGTGCCAGCAGTAAATCGGGGGACAACTATGGCTACACCTTC. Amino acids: CASSKSGDNYGYTF.

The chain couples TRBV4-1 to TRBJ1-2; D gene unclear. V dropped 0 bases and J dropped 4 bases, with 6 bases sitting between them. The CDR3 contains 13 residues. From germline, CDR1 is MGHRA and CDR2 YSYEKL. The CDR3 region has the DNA TGCGCCAGCAGCCAAGACAATTCCTATGGCTACACCTTC. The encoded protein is CASSQDNSYGYTF.

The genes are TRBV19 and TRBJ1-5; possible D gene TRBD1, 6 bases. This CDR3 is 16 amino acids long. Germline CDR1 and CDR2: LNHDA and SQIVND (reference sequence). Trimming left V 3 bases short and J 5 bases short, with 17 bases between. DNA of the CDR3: TGTGCCAGTAGTATCTGGTCAGGGGCGTCCGATCAGCCCCAGCATTTT. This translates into CASSIWSGASDQPQHF. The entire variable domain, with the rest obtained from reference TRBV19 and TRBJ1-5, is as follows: DGGITQSPKYLFRKEGQNVTLSCEQNLNHDAMYWYRQDPGQGLRLIYYSQIVNDFQKGDIAEGYSVSREKKESFPLTVTSAQKNPTAFYLCASSIWSGASDQPQHFGDGTRLSIL.

CDR3 protein: CASRHRDEQFF. The CDR3 nucleotides read TGTGCCAGCAGACACAGGGATGAGCAGTTCTTC. The chain combines TRBV28 with TRBJ2-1, with D perhaps TRBD1 (6 bases). The CDR3 contains 11 residues. Germline assignment: CDR1 MDHEN and CDR2 SYDVKM. The V gene lost 6 bases and the J gene lost 8 bases, with 8 bases spanning the gap.

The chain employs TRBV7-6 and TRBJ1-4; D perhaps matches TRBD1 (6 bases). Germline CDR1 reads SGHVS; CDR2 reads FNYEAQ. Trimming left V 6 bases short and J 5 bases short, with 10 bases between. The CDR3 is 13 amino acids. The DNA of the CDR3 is TGTGCCAGCAGACGGGGGGGCAATGAAAAACTGTTTTTT. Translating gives CASRRGGNEKLFF.

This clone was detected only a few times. CDR3 sequence reads: CASSTSLAEPYNEQFF. CDR3 nucleotides: TGTGCCAGCAGTACCTCTTTAGCGGAACCCTACAATGAGCAGTTCTTC. The rearrangement uses TRBV27 and TRBJ2-1; D is perhaps TRBD2 (6 bases). V was trimmed by 5 bases and J by 2 bases, leaving 16 bases between them. Germline loops: CDR1 MNHEY, CDR2 SMNVEV (reference sequence). This CDR3 comprises 16 residues.

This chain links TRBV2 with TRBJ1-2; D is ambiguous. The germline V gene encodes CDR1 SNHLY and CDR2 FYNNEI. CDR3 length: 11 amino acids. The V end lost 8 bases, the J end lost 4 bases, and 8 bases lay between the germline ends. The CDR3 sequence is CASAGTYGYTF. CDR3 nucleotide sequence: TGTGCCAGCGCAGGCACCTATGGCTACACCTTC.

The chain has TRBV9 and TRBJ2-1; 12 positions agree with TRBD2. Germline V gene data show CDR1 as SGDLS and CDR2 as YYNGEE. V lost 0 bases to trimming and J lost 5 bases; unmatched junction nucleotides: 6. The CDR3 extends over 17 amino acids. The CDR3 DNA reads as TGTGCCAGCAGCGTAGCGGGGACTAGCGGGCTTGACAATGAGCAGTTCTTC. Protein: CASSVAGTSGLDNEQFF.

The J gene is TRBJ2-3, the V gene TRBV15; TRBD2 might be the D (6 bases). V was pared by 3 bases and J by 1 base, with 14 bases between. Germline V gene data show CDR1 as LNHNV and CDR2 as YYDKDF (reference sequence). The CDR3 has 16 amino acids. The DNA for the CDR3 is TGTGCCACCAGCAGGGGGGGACTTGACCGCACAGATACGCAGTATTTT. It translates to CATSRGGLDRTDTQYF. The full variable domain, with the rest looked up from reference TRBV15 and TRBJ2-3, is DAMVIQNPRYQVTQFGKPVTLSCSQTLNHNVMYWYQQKSSQAPKLLFHYYDKDFNNEADTPDNFQSRRPNTSFCFLDIRSPGLGDTAMYLCATSRGGLDRTDTQYFGPGTRLTVL.